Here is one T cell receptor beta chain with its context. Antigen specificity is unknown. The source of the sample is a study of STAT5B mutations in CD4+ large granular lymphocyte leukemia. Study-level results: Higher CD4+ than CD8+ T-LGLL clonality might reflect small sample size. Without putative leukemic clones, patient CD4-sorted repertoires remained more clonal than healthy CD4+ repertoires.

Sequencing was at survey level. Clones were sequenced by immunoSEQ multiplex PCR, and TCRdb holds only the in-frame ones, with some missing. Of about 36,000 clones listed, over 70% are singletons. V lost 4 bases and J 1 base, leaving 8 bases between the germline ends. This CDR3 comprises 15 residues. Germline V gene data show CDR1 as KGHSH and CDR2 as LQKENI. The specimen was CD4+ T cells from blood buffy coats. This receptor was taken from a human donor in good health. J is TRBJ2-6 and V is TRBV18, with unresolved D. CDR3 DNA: TGTGCCAGCTCACTCAAAATATCTGGGGCCAACGTCCTGACTTTC. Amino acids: CASSLKISGANVLTF.